One sample yielded the 7 T cell receptor beta chains listed below, sequenced in a study of blood T cell repertoires in COVID-19. Clones were sequenced by immunoSEQ multiplex PCR, and TCRdb holds only the in-frame ones, with some missing. There are approximately 65,000 clones in the sample; approximately 80% occur only once, and 3.5% to 4% lies in the top ten. The sequenced sample was PBMCs or T cells enriched from blood (not recorded which). Receptors originate from a woman aged 40-49 years with acute COVID-19.

The chain recombines TRBV10-1 with TRBJ2-1, with 16 positions matching TRBD2. This CDR3 has 15 residues. The germline CDR1 and CDR2 sequences are WNHNN and SYGVQD (reference sequence). Trimming removed 9 bases from V and 7 bases from J; junction bases left unmatched: 6. The CDR3 DNA is TGCGCCAGTGGGACTAGCGGGGGGGTTAGAAATGAGCAGTTCTTC. Protein product: CASGTSGGVRNEQFF.

The rearrangement uses TRBV7-6 and TRBJ1-1; no clear D. V lost 1 base and J 5 bases, leaving 14 bases between the germline ends. The CDR3 loop spans 15 amino acids. From germline, CDR1 is SGHVS and CDR2 FNYEAQ. The CDR3 bases are TGTGCCAGCAGCTTAGAGGCTGCTGCGCGGACTGAAGCTTTCTTT. This gives the protein CASSLEAAARTEAFF.

This clone has just a few counts. This chain links TRBV5-1 with TRBJ1-4, with 11 bases lining up with TRBD1. There are 14 residues in the CDR3. V lost 3 bases, J lost 5 bases, and 0 bases stayed unmatched. Germline-derived CDR1 and CDR2 are SGHRS and YFSETQ. The CDR3 region is CASSWDRGNEKLFF. The DNA of the CDR3 is TGCGCCAGCAGCTGGGACAGGGGGAATGAAAAACTGTTTTTT.

The V and J genes are TRBV28 and TRBJ1-6; D is perhaps TRBD1 (6 bases). From germline, CDR1 is MDHEN and CDR2 SYDVKM. The CDR3 has 14 residues. Deletions cut 2 bases from V and 7 bases from J, with 9 bases between. Written as DNA, the CDR3 is TGTGCCAGCAGTTTAAGGCAGGGGAATTCACCCCTCCACTTT. Encoded protein: CASSLRQGNSPLHF.

The rearrangement joins TRBV5-1 to TRBJ1-6; 8 bases are shared with TRBD1. The CDR3 sequence is 14 residues long. In germline, CDR1 is SGHRS, CDR2 YFSETQ. V gave up 1 base and J gave up 11 bases; unmatched junction bases: 5. This chain's CDR3 is CASSLYQGQAPLHF. The CDR3 DNA follows: TGCGCCAGCAGCTTGTACCAGGGACAGGCACCCCTCCACTTT.

The gene calls are TRBV2 and TRBJ2-3; tentatively, D is TRBD1 (6 bases). The CDR3 consists of 12 residues. The germline CDR1 and CDR2 sequences are SNHLY and FYNNEI. V was pared by 6 bases and J by 8 bases, with 12 bases between. The CDR3 DNA reads TGTGCCAGCAGGACCCAGGGGCGTACGCAGTATTTT. Translating it yields CASRTQGRTQYF.

This clone has a handful of counts. The genes are TRBV5-1 and TRBJ1-5; D call uncertain. V lost 4 bases and J lost 7, with 15 bases in between. The CDR3 runs 14 residues. Germline V gene data show CDR1 as SGHRS and CDR2 as YFSETQ. The CDR3 region is CASSGSGEGQPQHF. CDR3 nucleotides: TGCGCCAGCAGCGGGAGTGGGGAGGGACAGCCCCAGCATTTT.